The 25 T cell receptor beta chains reported below all come from one sample, sequenced in a study of T cell responses to AZD1222 COVID-19 vaccine. Repertoires were generated with immunoSEQ multiplex PCR, while TCRdb's copy carries only in-frame clones and drops some. Of 80,000 or so clones detected, approximately 92% appear once; the ten largest clones hold approximately 4.5%. The sequences come from peripheral blood, collected 28 days after the second AZD1222 dose. The receptors stem from an adult who received the AZD1222 COVID-19 vaccine.

This chain connects TRBV6-1 to TRBJ2-3; 7 nucleotides align to TRBD1. Trimming cost V 1 base and J 9 bases; bases outside gene matches: 1. The V gene's germline CDR1 is MNHNS and CDR2 SASEGT. CDR3 length equals 12 residues. The CDR3 region has the DNA TGTGCCAGCAGTGAAGGGGACAGAACGCAGTATTTT. It codes for CASSEGDRTQYF.

Note on this clone: One end of the junction is discordant with germline, which a read error may explain. The CDR3, as DNA: TGTGCCAGCAGTGAAGGAGGGTCTGTATGG. It is translated as CASSEGGSVW. The chain couples TRBV2 to TRBJ1-1; D uncertain. The CDR3 length is 10 residues. Germline CDR1 and CDR2: SNHLY and FYNNEI.

The chain carries TRBV9 and TRBJ1-1, with 9 bases matching TRBD1. The CDR3 length is 14 residues. Losses at the gene ends were 4 bases for V and 7 bases for J; bases not matched to a gene: 8. Germline CDR1 and CDR2: SGDLS and YYNGEE. The CDR3 DNA reads as TGTGCCAGCAGCCCTCGACAGGGGGTTAGTGAAGCTTTCTTT. Its translation is CASSPRQGVSEAFF.

J is TRBJ1-1 and V is TRBV5-1, with D tentatively TRBD1 (5 bases). Trimming shortened V by 3 bases and J by 3 bases, and 9 bases separated the two germline ends. Germline assignment: CDR1 SGHRS and CDR2 YFSETQ. This CDR3 has 13 amino acids. The CDR3 loop is CASSSREDTEAFF. DNA for the CDR3: TGCGCCAGCAGCTCCAGGGAAGACACTGAAGCTTTCTTT.

V and J are TRBV6-5 and TRBJ1-2; 9 nucleotides match TRBD1. This CDR3 is 15 amino acids long. V lost 0 bases, J lost 8 bases, and 7 bases stayed unmatched. Germline CDR1 reads MNHEY; CDR2 reads SVGAGI. The chain's CDR3 is CASSYSGQGSVGYTF. The CDR3 DNA is TGTGCCAGCAGTTACTCAGGACAGGGGTCTGTAGGCTACACCTTC.

J is TRBJ1-2 and V is TRBV18; the D gene is possibly TRBD1 (6 bases). The V gene's germline CDR1 is KGHSH and CDR2 LQKENI. V was cut by 3 bases and J by 4 bases, with 18 bases left in between. The CDR3 consists of 16 residues. The CDR3 sequence is CASSPAQGRAAYGYTF. The CDR3, as DNA: TGTGCCAGCTCACCTGCACAGGGCAGAGCCGCCTATGGCTACACCTTC. The full variable domain, with the rest looked up from reference TRBV18 and TRBJ1-2, is NAGVMQNPRHLVRRRGQEARLRCSPMKGHSHVYWYRQLPEEGLKFMVYLQKENIIDESGMPKERFSAEFPKEGPSILRIQQVVRGDSAAYFCASSPAQGRAAYGYTFGSGTRLTVV.

The chain couples TRBV21-1 to TRBJ2-6. TRBV21-1 is listed as a pseudogene. The CDR3 spans 12 residues. CDR3 protein: CAESSGANVLTF. The CDR3 nucleotides read TGTGCGGAAAGCTCTGGGGCCAACGTCCTGACTTTC.

The rearrangement joins TRBV19 to TRBJ2-1; tentatively, D is TRBD1 or TRBD2 (6 bases each). CDR1 is LNHDA and CDR2 is SQIVND in the germline V gene (reference sequence). V shed 8 bases and J shed 7 bases, with 21 bases lying between them. This CDR3 comprises 15 residues. The CDR3 DNA sequence: TGTGCCAGTTCCGATCCGGGGGCTCCGGGGAATGAGCAGTTCTTC. Encoded protein: CASSDPGAPGNEQFF.

In this sample, this clone turned up a few times. V usage is TRBV5-1 and J usage is TRBJ1-4; the D gene is possibly TRBD1 (5 bases). Trimming took 4 bases from V and 2 from J, leaving 18 bases between them. This CDR3 is built from 17 residues. CDR1 is SGHRS and CDR2 is YFSETQ in the germline V gene. The CDR3, as DNA: TGCGCCAGCAGCGACGGATGGGGCTCGGATACTAATGAAAAACTGTTTTTT. It is translated as CASSDGWGSDTNEKLFF. Drawing the rest from reference TRBV5-1 and TRBJ1-4, the complete variable domain is KAGVTQTPRYLIKTRGQQVTLSCSPISGHRSVSWYQQTPGQGLQFLFEYFSETQRNKGNFPGRFSGRQFSNSRSEMNVSTLELGDSALYLCASSDGWGSDTNEKLFFGSGTQLSVL.

The chain has TRBV11-2 and TRBJ1-5; tentatively, D is TRBD1 (5 bases). V lost 6 bases and J lost 2, with 14 bases in between. Germline assignment: CDR1 SGHAT and CDR2 FQNNGV. This CDR3 spans 15 amino acids. CDR3 sequence reads: CASSPNGGGNQPQHF. The CDR3 DNA reads as TGTGCCAGCAGTCCCAACGGAGGGGGCAATCAGCCCCAGCATTTT.

The chain combines TRBV27 with TRBJ2-3; no clear D. Germline values: CDR1 MNHEY, CDR2 SMNVEV (reference sequence). CDR3 length equals 14 residues. V was pared by 6 bases and J by 1 base, with 11 bases between. The chain's CDR3 is CASRGSAGTDTQYF. In DNA form, the CDR3 reads TGTGCCAGCAGGGGCTCTGCGGGCACAGATACGCAGTATTTT.

The chain is built from TRBV4-1 and TRBJ1-1, with D unclear. The V gene's germline CDR1 is MGHRA and CDR2 YSYEKL. This CDR3 spans 19 amino acids. V lost 1 base, J lost 0 bases, and 21 bases lay in between. CDR3 coding DNA: TGCGCCAGCAGCCAAGGTCCCCTCCGTATCCAGACATTGAACACTGAAGCTTTCTTT. Protein: CASSQGPLRIQTLNTEAFF.

The rearrangement links TRBV27 to TRBJ1-1; TRBD1 matches 8 bases. The CDR3 is 14 residues long. The V segment lost 8 bases and the J segment 1 base; nucleotides outside the gene matches: 6. CDR1 is MNHEY, CDR2 SMNVEV, per germline (reference sequence). As DNA, the CDR3 is TGTGCCAGCTTTTCAGGGGGCTCGAACACTGAAGCTTTCTTT. Its protein is CASFSGGSNTEAFF.

In its sample, this clone was seen once. J is TRBJ1-2 and V is TRBV25-1, with 7 bases lining up with TRBD1. The CDR3 is 12 residues long. V lost 4 bases and J lost 4; bases outside the gene matches: 0. Per the germline V gene, CDR1 is MGHDK and CDR2 is SYGVNS. The CDR3 sequence is CASSGTGYGYTF. The CDR3, as DNA: TGTGCCAGCAGTGGGACAGGCTATGGCTACACCTTC.

The J gene is TRBJ2-5, the V gene TRBV24-1; 11 bases fit TRBD2. The trim removed 5 bases at V and 5 bases at J, leaving 12 bases unmatched. CDR3 length equals 17 residues. The germline V gene encodes CDR1 KGHDR and CDR2 SFDVKD. CDR3 coding DNA: TGTGCCACCAGTGTCGGGGAGGTAGCGGGAGGGCCCGAGACCCAGTACTTC. It translates to CATSVGEVAGGPETQYF.

The chain has TRBV6-5 and TRBJ2-2; no reliable D call. V was pared by 5 bases and J by 2 bases, with 12 bases between. From germline, CDR1 is MNHEY and CDR2 SVGAGI. The CDR3 spans 15 residues. The chain's CDR3 is CASSRVQQNTGELFF. The CDR3 region has the DNA TGTGCCAGCAGTAGGGTACAGCAAAACACCGGGGAGCTGTTTTTT.

This chain joins TRBV7-9 and TRBJ1-2; D perhaps matches TRBD1 (6 bases). CDR1 is SEHNR and CDR2 is FQNEAQ in the germline V gene (reference sequence). V was shortened by 7 bases and J by 7 bases, with 19 bases between the two germline ends. The CDR3 has 14 residues. CDR3 amino acids: CASIPTGLDGGYTF. CDR3 coding DNA: TGTGCCAGCATCCCTACAGGGCTTGACGGTGGCTACACCTTC. Variable domain in full (rest from reference TRBV7-9 and TRBJ1-2): DTGVSQNPRHKITKRGQNVTFRCDPISEHNRLYWYRQTLGQGPEFLTYFQNEAQLEKSRLLSDRFSAERPKGSFSTLEIQRTEQGDSAMYLCASIPTGLDGGYTFGSGTRLTVV.

DNA for the CDR3: TGTGCCAGCAGCACATCTGGGGACAGGGCGGATGGCTACACCTTC. Protein: CASSTSGDRADGYTF. The chain uses TRBV21-1 and TRBJ1-2; no check of the table's D call, TRBD1, against the DNA was made. TRBV21-1 constitutes a pseudogene. CDR3 length: 15 amino acids.

The gene calls are TRBV19 and TRBJ2-1; D ambiguous. Germline CDR1 reads LNHDA; CDR2 reads SQIVND (reference sequence). The CDR3 consists of 15 residues. V was clipped by 0 bases and J by 6 bases, with 12 bases between them. The CDR3 here is CASSIDSNGFNEQFF. The CDR3 region has the DNA TGTGCCAGTAGTATAGACTCTAACGGCTTCAATGAGCAGTTCTTC.

The V call is TRBV6-1, the J call TRBJ2-3; D tentatively reads TRBD1 or TRBD2 (5 bases each). This CDR3 is built from 16 residues. V lost 2 bases to trimming and J lost 3 bases, with 15 bases between them. Germline assignment: CDR1 MNHNS and CDR2 SASEGT. The CDR3: CASSERGRLQTDTQYF. In DNA, the CDR3 is TGTGCCAGCAGTGAAAGGGGACGGCTCCAAACAGATACGCAGTATTTT.

The rearrangement joins TRBV29-1 to TRBJ2-3; D possibly corresponds to TRBD1 (6 bases). Between the trimmed V and J ends, which lost 6 bases and 3 bases, there was a span of 13 bases. Germline CDR1 and CDR2: SQVTM and ANQGSEA. The CDR3 is 13 residues long. The CDR3 DNA reads as TGCAGCGTCGGGCAGGGGTTTACAGATACGCAGTATTTT. Translating gives CSVGQGFTDTQYF.

This CDR3 reads CASSLIETPNYGYTF. The CDR3 DNA reads TGTGCCAGCAGCTTGATAGAGACTCCTAACTATGGCTACACCTTC. The chain combines TRBV5-6 with TRBJ1-2; D uncertain. Germline V CDR1 and CDR2: SGHDT, YYEEEE. V dropped 1 base and J dropped 0 bases, with 10 bases sitting between them. This CDR3 spans 15 amino acids.

The rearrangement joins TRBV10-3 to TRBJ2-1, with TRBD1 identical over 7 bases. Germline assignment: CDR1 ENHRY and CDR2 SYGVKD. This CDR3 comprises 11 residues. The ends lost 10 bases at V and 12 bases at J; junction bases unmatched: 9. CDR3 residues: CATGQESRQFF. The CDR3 DNA sequence: TGTGCCACCGGACAGGAGTCCCGGCAGTTCTTC.

V gene TRBV10-3 combines with J gene TRBJ1-2, with D tentatively TRBD1 (5 bases). V was shortened by 10 bases and J by 4 bases, with 13 bases between the two germline ends. The CDR3 runs 12 residues. CDR1 and CDR2 from the germline V gene are ENHRY and SYGVKD. CDR3 DNA: TGTGCCACGACAGCTACTCTCTATGGCTACACCTTC. Amino acids: CATTATLYGYTF.

This sequence joins TRBV29-1 and TRBJ2-1; D is perhaps TRBD1 (5 bases). The CDR3 is made up of 14 amino acids. V gave up 3 bases and J gave up 0 bases, with 9 bases separating them. Germline CDR1 is SQVTM and CDR2 is ANQGSEA. CDR3 protein: CSVDRGRSYNEQFF. CDR3 nucleotide sequence: TGCAGCGTTGATAGGGGCCGCTCCTACAATGAGCAGTTCTTC.